The 17 T cell receptor beta chains in this list originate from one sample, sequenced in a study of blood T cell repertoires in COVID-19. Clones were read by immunoSEQ multiplex PCR, and TCRdb kept only the in-frame ones, dropping some. The data contain 150,000 to 200,000 clones, almost 85% of them singletons. The sequenced sample consisted of peripheral blood. The origin of the receptors is a woman at least 80 years old with COVID-19, enrolled during active disease.

V is TRBV10-3 and J is TRBJ2-7, with TRBD2 matching 10 bases. V shed 10 bases and J 6 bases; nucleotides not matched to a gene: 9. Germline CDR1 is ENHRY and CDR2 is SYGVKD. The CDR3 is 13 amino acids. The CDR3 DNA follows: TGTGCCACCCACCTAGCGGGAGAAGGCGAGCAGTACTTC. Translation gives CATHLAGEGEQYF.

The chain uses TRBV19 and TRBJ2-3, with TRBD1 as a possible D gene (5 bases). The CDR3 is 16 residues long. Between the trimmed V and J ends, which lost 3 bases and 0 bases, there was a span of 13 bases. Germline V lookup: CDR1 LNHDA, CDR2 SQIVND (reference sequence). The CDR3 spells CASSIKAGMSTDTQYF. DNA for the CDR3: TGTGCCAGTAGTATTAAGGCAGGGATGAGCACAGATACGCAGTATTTT. The full variable domain, completed using reference TRBV19 and TRBJ2-3, is DGGITQSPKYLFRKEGQNVTLSCEQNLNHDAMYWYRQDPGQGLRLIYYSQIVNDFQKGDIAEGYSVSREKKESFPLTVTSAQKNPTAFYLCASSIKAGMSTDTQYFGPGTRLTVL.

The chain joins TRBV2 to TRBJ2-1, with D unclear. CDR1 and CDR2 from the germline V gene are SNHLY and FYNNEI. V dropped 6 bases and J dropped 2 bases, with 17 bases sitting between them. The CDR3 consists of 16 residues. CDR3 protein: CASSAMVALTYNEQFF. The CDR3 DNA is TGTGCCAGCAGCGCCATGGTAGCCCTCACCTACAATGAGCAGTTCTTC.

The chain is built from TRBV12-3 or TRBV12-4 and TRBJ2-2, with D perhaps TRBD2 (5 bases). CDR3 length equals 12 residues. V was shortened by 9 bases and J by 3 bases, with 8 bases between the two germline ends. As DNA, the CDR3 is TGTGCCAGTACCGGGGACACCGGGGAGCTGTTTTTT. Protein: CASTGDTGELFF.

This chain uses TRBV3-1 (or the pseudogene TRBV3-2) with TRBJ2-7; 7 positions match TRBD1. The germline CDR1 and CDR2 sequences are LGHDT and YNNKEL (reference sequence). With 3 bases clipped from V and 3 bases from J, the junction kept 8 bases outside the gene matches. The CDR3 sequence is 15 residues long. Here the CDR3 reads CASSQTGQEDYEQYF. CDR3 DNA: TGTGCCAGCAGCCAGACCGGACAGGAAGACTACGAGCAGTACTTC.

V gene TRBV9 combines with J gene TRBJ2-7, with D maybe TRBD1 (6 bases). Deletions cut 7 bases from V and 2 bases from J, with 19 bases between. The V gene's germline CDR1 is SGDLS and CDR2 YYNGEE. CDR3 length: 15 amino acids. The chain's CDR3 is CASCDWTALAYEQYF. The CDR3 nucleotides are TGTGCCAGCTGCGATTGGACAGCTCTAGCCTACGAGCAGTACTTC.

V usage is TRBV5-4 and J usage is TRBJ1-4, with a weak D call TRBD1 (5 bases). V was trimmed by 5 bases and J by 4 bases, leaving 9 bases between them. The CDR3 runs 13 residues. Germline-derived CDR1 and CDR2 are SGHNT and YYREEE (reference sequence). This chain's CDR3 is CASRTELNEKLFF. CDR3 coding DNA: TGTGCCAGCAGGACAGAGCTTAATGAAAAACTGTTTTTT.

V usage is TRBV7-3 and J usage is TRBJ1-1, with D hard to call. This CDR3 is 12 amino acids long. Germline loops: CDR1 SGHTA, CDR2 FQGTGA. Between the trimmed V and J ends, which lost 3 bases and 5 bases, there was a span of 7 bases. The CDR3: CASSFVRTEAFF. CDR3 DNA: TGTGCCAGCAGCTTCGTGCGGACTGAAGCTTTCTTT.

On this clone itself: It is unclear where the CDR3 begins or ends on the DNA, so no DNA is shown, and the CDR3 is as TCRdb lists it. The chain has TRBV2 and TRBJ1-2. The CDR3 length is 13 residues, termini included. CDR1 and CDR2 (germline): SNHLY, FYNNEI. The CDR3 reads CASAPRVGVGSTF.

This clone has just one count. V gene TRBV2 combines with J gene TRBJ2-5; TRBD1 aligns across 10 bases. From germline, CDR1 is SNHLY and CDR2 FYNNEI. With V trimmed by 5 bases and J by 4 bases, 7 bases remained unmatched. The CDR3 covers 15 residues. The CDR3 DNA follows: TGTGCCAGCAGTTCTCAATGGACAGGGGGAGAGACCCAGTACTTC. This encodes CASSSQWTGGETQYF. Drawing the rest from reference TRBV2 and TRBJ2-5, the complete variable domain is EPEVTQTPSHQVTQMGQEVILRCVPISNHLYFYWYRQILGQKVEFLVSFYNNEISEKSEIFDDQFSVERPDGSNFTLKIRSTKLEDSAMYFCASSSQWTGGETQYFGPGTRLLVL.

The chain employs TRBV9 and TRBJ2-5; 8 nucleotides match TRBD1. The CDR3 sequence is 16 residues long. Germline-derived CDR1 and CDR2 are SGDLS and YYNGEE. V lost 0 bases, J lost 1 base, and 5 bases stayed unmatched. The CDR3, as DNA: TGTGCCAGCAGCGTAGTGCACAGGGGGATCCAAGAGACCCAGTACTTC. Its translation is CASSVVHRGIQETQYF.

This clone was detected only a few times. The rearrangement uses TRBV6-5 and TRBJ1-4; possibly TRBD1 for D (5 bases). CDR1 is MNHEY, CDR2 SVGAGI, per germline. This CDR3 region has 14 residues. The V end lost 2 bases, the J end lost 8 bases, and 12 bases lay between the germline ends. As DNA, the CDR3 is TGTGCCAGCAGTTACGGTCAGGGATACGAAAAACTGTTTTTT. Its protein product is CASSYGQGYEKLFF.

The CDR3 DNA follows: TGTGCCAGCAGTTTAATCCGGGGAACTGAAGCTTTCTTT. It specifies CASSLIRGTEAFF. The chain joins TRBV12-3 or TRBV12-4 to TRBJ1-1; D is ambiguous. CDR3 length: 13 residues. The germline V and J ends were trimmed by 2 bases and 5 bases, with 9 bases remaining between them.

This chain links TRBV30 with TRBJ2-7, with 12 nucleotides matching TRBD1. CDR1 GTSNPN and CDR2 SVGIG come from the germline V gene (reference sequence). J lost 0 bases, V lost 4 bases, and 10 bases had no gene match. The CDR3 has 17 amino acids. In DNA, the CDR3 is TGTGCCTGGATGGGACAGGGGGCCGGTATGAGCTCCTACGAGCAGTACTTC. Translating it yields CAWMGQGAGMSSYEQYF.

This chain connects TRBV18 to TRBJ1-1; D may be TRBD1 (5 bases). This CDR3 contains 15 residues. CDR1 is KGHSH and CDR2 is LQKENI in the germline V gene. Trimming removed 0 bases from V and 1 base from J, with 9 bases in between. The CDR3 reads CASSPPSTGNTEAFF. The CDR3, as DNA: TGTGCCAGCTCACCACCATCTACAGGGAACACTGAAGCTTTCTTT.

This clone has a handful of counts. The gene calls are TRBV7-9 and TRBJ1-5, with no clear D. Trimming cost V 3 bases and J 7 bases, with 10 bases left between them. The germline gives CDR1 SEHNR, CDR2 FQNEAQ (reference sequence). The CDR3 is 13 residues long. As DNA, the CDR3 is TGTGCCAGCAGCTTCATTGGGCGACAGCCCCAGCATTTT. Translation gives CASSFIGRQPQHF. Filled out from reference TRBV7-9 and TRBJ1-5, the complete variable domain reads DTGVSQNPRHKITKRGQNVTFRCDPISEHNRLYWYRQTLGQGPEFLTYFQNEAQLEKSRLLSDRFSAERPKGSFSTLEIQRTEQGDSAMYLCASSFIGRQPQHFGDGTRLSIL.

V and J are TRBV12-3 or TRBV12-4 and TRBJ2-7, with TRBD2 identical over 10 bases. Trimming cost V 6 bases and J 3 bases; bases outside gene matches: 2. CDR3 length: 13 residues. The CDR3 protein is CASRTSGVYEQYF. The CDR3 coding sequence is TGTGCCAGCAGAACTAGCGGGGTCTACGAGCAGTACTTC.